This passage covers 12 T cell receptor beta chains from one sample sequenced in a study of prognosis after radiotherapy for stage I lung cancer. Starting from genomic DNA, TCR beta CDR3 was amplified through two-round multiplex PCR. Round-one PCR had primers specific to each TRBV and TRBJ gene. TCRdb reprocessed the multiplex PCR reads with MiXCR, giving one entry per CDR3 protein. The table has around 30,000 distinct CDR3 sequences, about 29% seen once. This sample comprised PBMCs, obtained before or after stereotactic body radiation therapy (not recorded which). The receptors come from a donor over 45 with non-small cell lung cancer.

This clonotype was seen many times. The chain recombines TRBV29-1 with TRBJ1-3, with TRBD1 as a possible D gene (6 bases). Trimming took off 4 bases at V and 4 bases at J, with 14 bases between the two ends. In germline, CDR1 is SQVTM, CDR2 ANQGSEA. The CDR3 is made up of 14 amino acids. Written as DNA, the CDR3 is TGCAGCGTTGTCGGGACACTCCTAGGAAACACCATATATTTT. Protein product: CSVVGTLLGNTIYF.

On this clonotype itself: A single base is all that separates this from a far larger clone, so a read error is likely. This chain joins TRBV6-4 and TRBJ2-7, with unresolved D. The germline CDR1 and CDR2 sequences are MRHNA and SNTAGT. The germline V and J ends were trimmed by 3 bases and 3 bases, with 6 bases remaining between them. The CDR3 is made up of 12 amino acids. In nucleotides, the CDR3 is TGTGCCAGCAGTGAATTTGGCTACGAGCAGTACTTC. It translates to CASSEFGYEQYF.

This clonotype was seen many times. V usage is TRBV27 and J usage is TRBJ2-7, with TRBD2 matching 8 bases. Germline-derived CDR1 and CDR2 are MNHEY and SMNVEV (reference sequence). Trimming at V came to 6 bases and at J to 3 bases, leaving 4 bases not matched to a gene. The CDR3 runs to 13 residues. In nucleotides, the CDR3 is TGTGCCAGCAGGGGACTAGTAGTCTACGAGCAGTACTTC. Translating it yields CASRGLVVYEQYF.

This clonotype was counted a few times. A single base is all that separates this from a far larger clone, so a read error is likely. Written as DNA, the CDR3 is TGTGCCAGCAGGGAATCTCCGTATAGCTCCTACAATGAGCAGTACTTC. Translating gives CASRESPYSSYNEQYF. The V gene is TRBV2, the J gene TRBJ2-7; D is unresolved. Germline CDR1 reads SNHLY; CDR2 reads FYNNEI. The CDR3 loop spans 16 amino acids. Deletions cut 6 bases from V and 7 bases from J, with 25 bases between.

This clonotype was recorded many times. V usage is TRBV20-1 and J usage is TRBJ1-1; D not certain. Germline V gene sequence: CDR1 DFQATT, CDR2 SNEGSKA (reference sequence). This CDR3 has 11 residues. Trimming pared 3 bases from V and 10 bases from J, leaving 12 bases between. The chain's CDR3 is CSARTDFVAFF. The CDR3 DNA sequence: TGCAGTGCTAGGACCGATTTTGTAGCTTTCTTT.

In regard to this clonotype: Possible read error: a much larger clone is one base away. Here the CDR3 reads CASILWLAGGFHEQYF. CDR3 DNA: TGTGCCAGCATCTTGTGGCTAGCGGGAGGTTTCCACGAGCAGTACTTC. The J gene is TRBJ2-7, the V gene TRBV5-4; TRBD2 agrees at 11 bases. Per germline, CDR1 SGHNT and CDR2 YYREEE (reference sequence). The CDR3 has 16 residues.

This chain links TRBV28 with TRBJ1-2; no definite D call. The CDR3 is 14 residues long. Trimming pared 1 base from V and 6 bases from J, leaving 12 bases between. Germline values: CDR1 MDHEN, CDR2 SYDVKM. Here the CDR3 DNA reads TGTGCCAGCAGTTTATCGCATACACGAGATGGCTACACCTTC. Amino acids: CASSLSHTRDGYTF.

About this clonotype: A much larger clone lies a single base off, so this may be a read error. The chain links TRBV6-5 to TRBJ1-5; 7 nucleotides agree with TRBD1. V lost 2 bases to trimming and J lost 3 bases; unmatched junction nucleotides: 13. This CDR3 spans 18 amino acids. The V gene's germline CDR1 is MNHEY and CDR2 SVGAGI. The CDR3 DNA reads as TGTGCCAGCAGTTACGTTAGTTCAGGGGGGTTCGTCAATCAGCCCCAGCATTTT. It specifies CASSYVSSGGFVNQPQHF.

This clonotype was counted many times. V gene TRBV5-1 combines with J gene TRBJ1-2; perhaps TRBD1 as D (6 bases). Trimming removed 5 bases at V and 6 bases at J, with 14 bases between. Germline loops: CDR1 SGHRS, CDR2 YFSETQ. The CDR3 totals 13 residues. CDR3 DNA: TGCGCCAGCAGGTCTCGGGGGGCGGATGGCTACACCTTC. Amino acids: CASRSRGADGYTF.

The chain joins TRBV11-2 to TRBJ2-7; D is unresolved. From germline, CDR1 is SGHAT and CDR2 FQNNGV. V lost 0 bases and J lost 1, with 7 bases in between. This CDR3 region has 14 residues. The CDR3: CASSLDGISYEQYF. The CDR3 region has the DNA TGTGCCAGCAGCTTAGATGGGATTTCCTACGAGCAGTACTTC.

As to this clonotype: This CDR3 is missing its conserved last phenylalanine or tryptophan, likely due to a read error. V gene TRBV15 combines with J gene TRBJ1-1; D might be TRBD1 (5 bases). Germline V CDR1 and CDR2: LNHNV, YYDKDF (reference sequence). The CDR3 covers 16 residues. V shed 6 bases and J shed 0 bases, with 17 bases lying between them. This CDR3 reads CATRLHLGRMNTEAFS. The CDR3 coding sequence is TGTGCCACCAGACTCCACCTGGGACGGATGAACACTGAAGCTTTCTCT.

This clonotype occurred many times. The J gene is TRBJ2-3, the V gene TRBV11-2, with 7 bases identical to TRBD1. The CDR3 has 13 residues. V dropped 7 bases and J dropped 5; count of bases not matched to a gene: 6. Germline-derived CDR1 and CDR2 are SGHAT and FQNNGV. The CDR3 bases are TGTGCCAGCATCAAGGGGGCGGGAGATACGCAGTATTTT. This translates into CASIKGAGDTQYF.